The sequence of this T cell receptor (beta chain) was determined in a study of shared clonotypes between healthy human individuals. As regards this clone: Its antigen is not identified.

The study's findings and limits: Non-shared clonotypes had lower generation probabilities than clonotypes shared by all four sorted-subset donors.

Method: immunoSEQ multiplex PCR; TCRdb's copy keeps in-frame clones and lacks some. Of 950,000 to 1,100,000 clones detected, around 78% appear once; the ten largest clones hold more than 0.55%. Material: memory CD4+ T cells from PBMCs. The subset was: CD45RA-negative fraction. This receptor was obtained from a man younger than 30 in good health. Some clones in this sample may be carry-over from other donors' samples.

CDR3 nucleotides: TGCAGCGTCTCTCGGACTAGCGGAACTCTCTCCTACAATGAGCAGTTCTTC. This translates into CSVSRTSGTLSYNEQFF. The chain couples TRBV29-1 to TRBJ2-1; 10 positions agree with TRBD2. CDR3 length: 17 residues. V shed 6 bases, J shed 0 bases, and the junction held 11 bases outside the gene matches. The germline gives CDR1 SQVTM, CDR2 ANQGSEA.